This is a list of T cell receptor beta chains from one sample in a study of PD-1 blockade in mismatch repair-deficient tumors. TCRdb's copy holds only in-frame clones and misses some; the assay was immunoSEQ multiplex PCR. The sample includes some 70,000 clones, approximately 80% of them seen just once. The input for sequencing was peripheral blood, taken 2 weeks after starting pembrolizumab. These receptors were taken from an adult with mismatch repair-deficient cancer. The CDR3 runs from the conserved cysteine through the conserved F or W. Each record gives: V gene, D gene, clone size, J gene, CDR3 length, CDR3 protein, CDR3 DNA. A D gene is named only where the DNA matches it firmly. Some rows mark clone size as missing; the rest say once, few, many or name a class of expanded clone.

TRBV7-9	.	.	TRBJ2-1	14	CASSLSSAYNEQFF	TGTGCCAGCAGCTTATCATCAGCCTACAATGAGCAGTTCTTC
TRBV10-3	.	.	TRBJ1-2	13	CAIKQGPNYGYTF	TGTGCCATCAAACAGGGACCGAACTATGGCTACACCTTC
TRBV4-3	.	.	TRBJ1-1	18	CASSQDATGLGMNTEAFF	TGCGCCAGCAGCCAAGATGCCACCGGGCTTGGGATGAACACTGAAGCTTTCTTT
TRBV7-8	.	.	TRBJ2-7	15	CASSLGLAQDYEQYF	TGTGCCAGCAGCTTAGGTTTGGCCCAGGACTACGAGCAGTACTTC
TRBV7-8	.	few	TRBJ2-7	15	CASSGRWGREYEQYF	TGTGCCAGCAGCGGACGCTGGGGCAGGGAATACGAGCAGTACTTC
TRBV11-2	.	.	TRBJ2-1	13	CASSGGANNEQFF	TGTGCCAGCAGCGGGGGGGCGAACAATGAGCAGTTCTTC
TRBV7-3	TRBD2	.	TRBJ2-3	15	CASSLTSGETDTQYF	TGTGCCAGCAGCTTAACTAGCGGGGAAACAGATACGCAGTATTTT
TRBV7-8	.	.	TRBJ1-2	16	CASSPRVTGRNYGYTF	TGTGCCAGCAGCCCTCGGGTTACGGGGCGCAACTATGGCTACACCTTC
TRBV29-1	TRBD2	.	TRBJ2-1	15	CSVEGAGGAFGEQFF	TGCAGCGTTGAGGGGGCGGGGGGCGCGTTCGGAGAGCAGTTCTTC
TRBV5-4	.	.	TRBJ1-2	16	CASSQGRDWELYGYTF	TGTGCCAGCAGCCAAGGACGAGATTGGGAACTCTATGGCTACACCTTC
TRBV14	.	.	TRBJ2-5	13	CASSQAGVGTQYF	TGTGCCAGCAGCCAAGCGGGAGTCGGGACCCAGTACTTC
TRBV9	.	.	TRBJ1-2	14	CASSVAGQVDGYTF	TGTGCCAGCAGCGTAGCTGGGCAGGTCGATGGCTACACCTTC
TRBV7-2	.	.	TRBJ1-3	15	CASSLSRSSGNTIYF	TGTGCCAGCAGCTTGAGCCGCTCCTCTGGAAACACCATATATTTT
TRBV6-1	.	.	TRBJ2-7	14	CASSEAVSVRRMTF	TGTGCCAGCAGTGAAGCAGTGTCGGTACGGAGAATGACGTTC
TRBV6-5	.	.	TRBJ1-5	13	CASSRAKNQPQHF	TGTGCCAGCAGCCGGGCAAAAAATCAGCCCCAGCATTTT
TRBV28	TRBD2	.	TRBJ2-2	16	CASSLSGSVGTGELFF	TGTGCCAGCAGTTTAAGCGGGAGTGTCGGGACCGGGGAGCTGTTTTTT
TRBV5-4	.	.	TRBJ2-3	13	CASSSSSTDTQYF	TGTGCCAGCAGCTCTTCTAGCACAGATACGCAGTATTTT
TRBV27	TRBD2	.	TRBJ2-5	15	CASSPRLAGGETQYF	TGTGCCAGCAGTCCCCGACTAGCGGGGGGCGAGACCCAGTACTTC
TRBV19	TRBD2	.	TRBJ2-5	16	CASSITLAGTGETQYF	TGTGCCAGTAGTATTACTCTAGCGGGTACGGGGGAGACCCAGTACTTC
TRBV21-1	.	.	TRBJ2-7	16	CASSQEFWGRTYEQYF	TGTGCCAGCAGCCAAGAGTTTTGGGGGAGAACCTACGAGCAGTACTTC
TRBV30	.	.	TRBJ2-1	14	CAWSGDFSYNEQFF	TGTGCCTGGAGCGGGGACTTCTCCTACAATGAGCAGTTCTTC
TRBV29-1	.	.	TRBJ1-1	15	CSAPSVAGMNTEAFF	TGCAGCGCCCCCTCGGTTGCCGGCATGAACACTGAAGCTTTCTTT
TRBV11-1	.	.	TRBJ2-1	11	CASSLNREQFF	TGTGCCAGCAGCTTAAACCGGGAGCAGTTCTTC
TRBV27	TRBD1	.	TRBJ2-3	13	CASSLNRGDTQYF	TGTGCCAGCAGTTTAAACAGGGGCGATACGCAGTATTTT
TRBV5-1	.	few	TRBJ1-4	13	CASSLVLGEKLFF	TGCGCCAGCAGCTTGGTACTCGGTGAAAAACTGTTTTTT
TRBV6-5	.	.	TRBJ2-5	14	CASRRLAYSETQYF	TGTGCCAGCAGGAGGTTAGCGTACTCGGAGACCCAGTACTTC
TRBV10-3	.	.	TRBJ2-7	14	CAISERGATYEQYF	TGTGCCATCAGTGAACGGGGGGCTACCTACGAGCAGTACTTC
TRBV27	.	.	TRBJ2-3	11	CASSPQNTQYF	TGTGCCAGCAGCCCCCAAAATACGCAGTATTTT
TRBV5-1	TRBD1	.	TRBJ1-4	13	CASSLRDSEKLFF	TGCGCCAGCAGCCTCCGGGACAGCGAAAAACTGTTTTTT
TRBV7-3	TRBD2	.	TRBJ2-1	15	CASSRVAGVNNEQFF	TGTGCCAGCAGCAGAGTAGCGGGAGTCAACAATGAGCAGTTCTTC
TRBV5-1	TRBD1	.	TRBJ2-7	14	CASSLTGGPYEQYF	TGCGCCAGCAGCTTAACAGGGGGCCCCTACGAGCAGTACTTC
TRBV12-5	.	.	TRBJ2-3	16	CASGLPDREGTDTQYF	TGTGCTAGTGGTTTGCCCGACAGGGAGGGCACAGATACGCAGTATTTT
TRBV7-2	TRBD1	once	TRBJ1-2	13	CASSSTGRQGYTF	TGTGCCAGCAGCTCGACAGGGAGGCAGGGCTACACCTTC
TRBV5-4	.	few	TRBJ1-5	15	CASSLEGGAVGPQHF	TGTGCCAGCAGCTTGGAGGGAGGGGCTGTTGGGCCCCAGCATTTT
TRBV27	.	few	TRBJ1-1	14	CASSSRTALFEAFF	TGTGCCAGCAGTAGTCGGACAGCGTTATTTGAAGCTTTCTTT
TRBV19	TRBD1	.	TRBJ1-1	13	CASSKNRGFEAFF	TGTGCCAGTAGTAAGAACAGGGGGTTTGAAGCTTTCTTT
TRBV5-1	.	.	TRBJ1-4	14	CASSLERLEEKLFF	TGCGCCAGCAGCTTGGAACGGCTGGAAGAAAAACTGTTTTTT
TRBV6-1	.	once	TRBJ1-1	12	CASSERGGEAFF	TGTGCCAGCAGTGAACGGGGCGGGGAAGCTTTCTTT
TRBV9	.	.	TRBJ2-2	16	CASSVHLSGDTGELFF	TGTGCCAGCAGCGTCCACCTAAGCGGAGACACCGGGGAGCTGTTTTTT
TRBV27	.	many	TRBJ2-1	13	CASSLSTYNEQFF	TGTGCCAGCAGTTTATCGACCTACAATGAGCAGTTCTTC
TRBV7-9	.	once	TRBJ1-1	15	CASSLEARVGTEAFF	TGTGCCAGCAGCTTAGAGGCCAGGGTGGGCACTGAAGCTTTCTTT
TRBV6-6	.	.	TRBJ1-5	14	CASIPGAGSLPQHF	TGTGCCAGCATCCCTGGGGCAGGGTCTTTACCCCAGCATTTT
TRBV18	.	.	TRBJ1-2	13	CASSTREPYGYTF	TGTGCCAGCTCAACACGGGAACCCTATGGCTACACCTTC
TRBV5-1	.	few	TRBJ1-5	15	CASSLGVRGNQPQHF	TGCGCCAGCAGCTTGGGGGTTCGGGGGAATCAGCCCCAGCATTTT
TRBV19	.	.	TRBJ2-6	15	CASSKQDSGANVLTF	TGTGCCAGTAGTAAACAGGACTCTGGGGCCAACGTCCTGACTTTC
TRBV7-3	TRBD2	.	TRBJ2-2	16	CASSRTSGINTGELFF	TGTGCCAGCAGCCGTACTAGCGGGATCAACACCGGGGAGCTGTTTTTT
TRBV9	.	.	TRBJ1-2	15	CASSPTDSIAGGYTF	TGTGCCAGCAGCCCCACCGACAGCATCGCGGGGGGCTACACCTTC
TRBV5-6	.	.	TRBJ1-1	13	CASSFSGDGEAFF	TGTGCCAGCAGCTTTTCAGGGGATGGCGAAGCTTTCTTT
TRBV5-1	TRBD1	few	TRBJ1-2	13	CASSYTGDYGYTF	TGCGCCAGCAGTTACACAGGGGACTATGGCTACACCTTC
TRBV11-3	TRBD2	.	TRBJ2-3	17	CASSLEDWTSGTDTQYF	TGTGCCAGCAGCTTGGAGGACTGGACTAGCGGCACAGATACGCAGTATTTT
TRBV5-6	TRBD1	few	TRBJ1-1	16	CASSSPLDRGKLEAFF	TGTGCCAGCAGCTCGCCCTTGGACAGGGGGAAACTTGAAGCTTTCTTT
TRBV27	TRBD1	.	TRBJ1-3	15	CASSFSGTVGNTIYF	TGTGCCAGCAGTTTCTCCGGGACAGTGGGAAACACCATATATTTT
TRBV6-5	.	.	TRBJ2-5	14	CASSYADRRETQYF	TGTGCCAGCAGTTATGCCGACAGGAGAGAGACCCAGTACTTC